A single sample is the source of the 25 T cell receptor beta chains below, sequenced in a study of blood T cell repertoires in COVID-19. Profiled with immunoSEQ multiplex PCR; TCRdb holds only in-frame clones, not every one. The data hold 200,000 to 250,000 clones, with roughly nine tenths observed a single time. Material: PBMCs or T cells enriched from blood (not recorded which). The receptors were gathered from a young woman in a cohort exposed to, infected with or recovered from COVID-19 (not recorded which).

This chain links TRBV30 with TRBJ2-7; no reliable D call. The V and J ends lost 5 bases and 2 bases respectively, with 10 bases between them. The CDR3 totals 12 residues. Germline CDR1 is GTSNPN and CDR2 is SVGIG (reference sequence). CDR3 amino acids: CAWGPPTYEQYF. The CDR3, as DNA: TGTGCCTGGGGCCCCCCTACCTACGAGCAGTACTTC.

This rearrangement joins TRBV6-1 to TRBJ1-6; D is unresolved. Trimming pared 1 base from V and 7 bases from J, leaving 11 bases between. CDR1 is MNHNS and CDR2 is SASEGT in the germline V gene. The CDR3 length is 15 residues. Written as DNA, the CDR3 is TGTGCCAGCAGTGAAGTGGGCAGAGACAATTCACCCCTCCACTTT. Translation gives CASSEVGRDNSPLHF.

This clone is a singleton in its sample. V is TRBV28 and J is TRBJ1-3; a weak D match, TRBD1 (6 bases). The CDR3 loop spans 17 amino acids. The V and J ends lost 4 bases and 1 base respectively, with 17 bases between them. From germline, CDR1 is MDHEN and CDR2 SYDVKM. The CDR3 reads CASSSLIGGESGNTIYF. In DNA form, the CDR3 reads TGTGCCAGCAGTTCCCTTATTGGGGGCGAGTCTGGAAACACCATATATTTT. Looking up the rest from reference TRBV28 and TRBJ1-3 gives the full variable domain: DVKVTQSSRYLVKRTGEKVFLECVQDMDHENMFWYRQDPGLGLRLIYFSYDVKMKEKGDIPEGYSVSREKKERFSLILESASTNQTSMYLCASSSLIGGESGNTIYFGEGSWLTVV.

This clone was recorded a few times. This sequence joins TRBV14 and TRBJ2-7; 7 positions match TRBD2. Germline lookup yields CDR1 SGHDN and CDR2 FVKESK. Unmatched junction bases numbered 6, after V lost 4 bases and J lost 3 bases. The CDR3 has 14 residues. In DNA, the CDR3 is TGTGCCAGCAGCCCTGGGCGGGAGATCTACGAGCAGTACTTC. This encodes CASSPGREIYEQYF. The full variable domain, its missing parts supplied by reference TRBV14 and TRBJ2-7, is EAGVTQFPSHSVIEKGQTVTLRCDPISGHDNLYWYRRVMGKEIKFLLHFVKESKQDESGMPNNRFLAERTGGTYSTLKVQPAELEDSGVYFCASSPGREIYEQYFGPGTRLTVT.

The count of this clone is one. This rearrangement joins TRBV5-1 to TRBJ1-1; 9 bases are a match to TRBD1. The germline CDR1 and CDR2 sequences are SGHRS and YFSETQ. V gave up 4 bases and J gave up 0 bases; unmatched junction bases: 10. The CDR3 has 17 amino acids. CDR3: CASSPYRGRLVNTEAFF. The DNA of the CDR3 is TGCGCCAGCAGCCCTTACAGGGGGCGTCTTGTGAACACTGAAGCTTTCTTT.

The CDR3 sequence is CASSFTGDAYNSPLHF. The CDR3 DNA follows: TGCGCCAGCAGCTTTACAGGGGACGCCTATAATTCACCCCTCCACTTT. This chain links TRBV5-1 with TRBJ1-6; 7 bases fit TRBD1. The CDR3 has 16 amino acids. The germline V gene has CDR1 SGHRS and CDR2 YFSETQ. Trimming removed 2 bases from V and 2 bases from J; junction bases left unmatched: 4.

The gene calls are TRBV30 and TRBJ1-4; D is ambiguous. CDR1 is GTSNPN and CDR2 is SVGIG in the germline V gene (reference sequence). Trimming pared 0 bases from V and 2 bases from J, leaving 7 bases between. There are 14 residues in the CDR3. Here the CDR3 reads CAWSVGSTNEKLFF. The CDR3 nucleotides are TGTGCCTGGAGTGTAGGGAGTACTAATGAAAAACTGTTTTTT.

The genes are TRBV7-6 and TRBJ2-5; D gene unclear. CDR3 length equals 14 residues. Germline loops: CDR1 SGHVS, CDR2 FNYEAQ. V lost 2 bases and J lost 3, with 10 bases in between. CDR3 sequence reads: CASSLYDLEETQYF. The CDR3 nucleotides read TGTGCCAGCAGCTTATATGACCTAGAAGAGACCCAGTACTTC.

The rearrangement links TRBV18 to TRBJ1-3; 9 bases are a match to TRBD1. There are 14 residues in the CDR3. CDR1 KGHSH and CDR2 LQKENI come from the germline V gene. The J segment lost 7 bases and the V segment lost 6 bases, leaving 7 bases of the junction unmatched. The CDR3 coding sequence is TGTGCCAGCTCCCCGGGACAGGGTGCCAACACCATATATTTT. As protein: CASSPGQGANTIYF.

The chain joins TRBV15 to TRBJ2-3, with 10 bases fitting TRBD2. V gave up 0 bases and J gave up 4 bases; unmatched junction bases: 1. Germline assignment: CDR1 LNHNV and CDR2 YYDKDF (reference sequence). The CDR3 is 15 amino acids. This chain's CDR3 is CATSREAGGPDTQYF. The DNA of the CDR3 is TGTGCCACCAGCAGAGAAGCGGGGGGGCCAGATACGCAGTATTTT.

The J gene is TRBJ1-2, the V gene TRBV5-6, with D possibly TRBD1 on 6 matching bases. The CDR3 loop spans 13 amino acids. Trimming pared 6 bases from V and 4 bases from J, leaving 13 bases between. Per the germline V gene, CDR1 is SGHDT and CDR2 is YYEEEE. In nucleotides, the CDR3 is TGTGCCAGCACCTCGACAGGCCCCTATGGCTACACCTTC. This gives the protein CASTSTGPYGYTF.

The V call is TRBV3-1 (or the pseudogene TRBV3-2), the J call TRBJ1-2; TRBD1 matches 8 bases. CDR1 and CDR2 (germline): LGHDT, YNNKEL (reference sequence). This CDR3 has 14 amino acids. The junction had 5 bases not matched to a gene; V was cut back by 4 bases and J by 4 bases. CDR3 region: CASSRVTGGYGYTF. CDR3 nucleotide sequence: TGTGCCAGCAGCCGAGTTACAGGGGGCTATGGCTACACCTTC.

The CDR3 nucleotides are TGTGCCAGCAGCCCAGGCGGGGGACCGTCGGGCTACGAGCAGTACTTC. Translated, it gives CASSPGGGPSGYEQYF. V gene TRBV7-9 combines with J gene TRBJ2-7; 7 nucleotides line up with TRBD2. This CDR3 comprises 16 residues. Germline-derived CDR1 and CDR2 are SEHNR and FQNEAQ (reference sequence). The V and J ends lost 5 bases and 3 bases, in that order; junction bases with no gene match: 13.

This chain links TRBV7-9 with TRBJ2-7; possibly TRBD2 for D (5 bases). CDR1 is SEHNR and CDR2 is FQNEAQ in the germline V gene (reference sequence). This CDR3 region has 13 residues. V was pared by 5 bases and J by 3 bases, with 11 bases between. The CDR3 coding sequence is TGTGCCAGCAGCCCAACCGGGATCTACGAGCAGTACTTC. Translated: CASSPTGIYEQYF.

CDR3 coding DNA: TGTGCCACCAGTGATTACGGGTCTCAGCCCCAGCATTTT. This sequence encodes CATSDYGSQPQHF. The gene calls are TRBV24-1 and TRBJ1-5; D gene uncertain. CDR1 is KGHDR and CDR2 is SFDVKD in the germline V gene. V was shortened by 2 bases and J by 6 bases, with 7 bases between the two germline ends. The CDR3 loop spans 13 amino acids.

This clone was seen a few times. V and J are TRBV28 and TRBJ1-1, with 7 bases identical to TRBD1. Germline V gene lookup returns CDR1 MDHEN and CDR2 SYDVKM. The CDR3 sequence is 13 residues long. Trimming removed 5 bases from V and 4 bases from J; junction bases left unmatched: 4. DNA for the CDR3: TGTGCCAGCAGTCAACAGGGGCTCACTGAAGCTTTCTTT. Its translation: CASSQQGLTEAFF.

The CDR3 sequence is CASSITGELTEAFF. The CDR3 DNA is TGTGCCAGCAGCATAACAGGGGAACTCACTGAAGCTTTCTTT. The chain recombines TRBV21-1 with TRBJ1-1; the D call of TRBD1 is as the table states it, not checked on the DNA. TRBV21-1 is described as a pseudogene. The CDR3 has 14 residues.

A word on this clone: Other DNA sequences in the sample encode the same CDR3. The CDR3 protein is CASSGQGNQPQHF. The CDR3 bases are TGTGCCAGCAGTGGCCAGGGTAATCAGCCCCAGCATTTT. J is TRBJ1-5 and V is TRBV25-1; tentative D call: TRBD1 (5 bases). Germline CDR1 MGHDK, CDR2 SYGVNS. V was shortened by 4 bases and J by 4 bases, with 8 bases between the two germline ends. CDR3 length: 13 amino acids. The full variable domain, completed using reference TRBV25-1 and TRBJ1-5, is EADIYQTPRYLVIGTGKKITLECSQTMGHDKMYWYQQDPGMELHLIHYSYGVNSTEKGDLSSESTVSRIRTEHFPLTLESARPSHTSQYLCASSGQGNQPQHFGDGTRLSIL.

The chain employs TRBV19 and TRBJ1-1; tentatively, D is TRBD1 (5 bases). This CDR3 contains 17 residues. V gave up 7 bases and J gave up 3 bases, with 24 bases separating them. Germline loops: CDR1 LNHDA, CDR2 SQIVND (reference sequence). CDR3 loop: CASTIRSVGRRDTEAFF. CDR3 DNA: TGTGCCAGTACCATCCGTTCCGTGGGGCGCCGGGACACTGAAGCTTTCTTT.

V is TRBV10-1 and J is TRBJ2-7; 10 bases line up with TRBD2. The CDR3 sequence is 14 residues long. Per germline, CDR1 WNHNN and CDR2 SYGVQD (reference sequence). The trim removed 0 bases at V and 5 bases at J, leaving 1 base unmatched. Written as DNA, the CDR3 is TGCGCCAGCAGTGAGTCTGGACTAGCGGACGAGCAGTACTTC. This codes for CASSESGLADEQYF.

The chain uses TRBV28 and TRBJ2-2; D possibly corresponds to TRBD1 (6 bases). Germline CDR1 and CDR2: MDHEN and SYDVKM. The V end was cut by 6 bases, the J end by 2 bases, with 13 bases between. This CDR3 contains 15 residues. This chain's CDR3 is CASRPWTANTGELFF. In DNA, the CDR3 is TGTGCCAGCAGGCCTTGGACAGCTAACACCGGGGAGCTGTTTTTT. Together with reference TRBV28 and TRBJ2-2, the CDR3 gives the full variable domain: DVKVTQSSRYLVKRTGEKVFLECVQDMDHENMFWYRQDPGLGLRLIYFSYDVKMKEKGDIPEGYSVSREKKERFSLILESASTNQTSMYLCASRPWTANTGELFFGEGSRLTVL.

This chain uses TRBV19 with TRBJ2-1, with 9 bases fitting TRBD2. The germline CDR1 and CDR2 sequences are LNHDA and SQIVND (reference sequence). The V and J ends lost 5 bases and 9 bases, in that order; junction bases with no gene match: 14. The CDR3 is made up of 16 amino acids. The CDR3 sequence: CASSGVWAGGPSEQFF. CDR3 DNA: TGTGCCAGTAGTGGGGTTTGGGCGGGGGGGCCGAGTGAGCAGTTCTTC.

The chain is built from TRBV6-5 and TRBJ2-3; D ambiguous. V dropped 0 bases and J dropped 1 base, with 5 bases sitting between them. The CDR3 is 14 amino acids. Germline V gene sequence: CDR1 MNHEY, CDR2 SVGAGI. This CDR3 reads CASSYSSGTDTQYF. In DNA, the CDR3 is TGTGCCAGCAGTTACTCGAGCGGCACAGATACGCAGTATTTT.

V gene TRBV5-1 combines with J gene TRBJ1-5, with a possible D match to TRBD1 (6 bases). Germline CDR1 is SGHRS and CDR2 is YFSETQ. This CDR3 has 16 residues. V lost 0 bases and J lost 4, with 14 bases in between. CDR3 sequence reads: CASSLGTAHENQPQHF. In nucleotides, the CDR3 is TGCGCCAGCAGCTTGGGGACAGCGCACGAAAATCAGCCCCAGCATTTT.

The chain recombines TRBV6-1 with TRBJ1-6, with 12 positions matching TRBD1. The germline CDR1 and CDR2 sequences are MNHNS and SASEGT. There are 16 residues in the CDR3. V dropped 4 bases and J dropped 15; count of bases not matched to a gene: 13. CDR3 coding DNA: TGTGCCAGCAGTGTCGGAGGGGGACAGGGGGCTGGGAACCTCCACTTT. This codes for CASSVGGGQGAGNLHF.